This TCR beta chain originates from a study of T cell changes during pregnancy in multiple sclerosis. Produced via immunoSEQ multiplex PCR; TCRdb's table is partial and in-frame only. The data contain 30,000 to 45,000 clones, about 93% of them seen just once; the ten biggest clones take up around 0.4%. The CDR3 spans 15 residues. Trimming removed 3 bases at V and 4 bases at J, with 15 bases between. CDR1 and CDR2 from the germline V gene are LNHDA and SQIVND (reference sequence). This sequence joins TRBV19 and TRBJ1-2; D call uncertain. The input for sequencing was CD4+ T cells from peripheral blood mononuclear cells, taken after pregnancy. This TCR came from a female donor in good health, enrolled as a control in a pregnancy study. CDR3 bases: TGTGCCAGTAGTATTGAGCGGGCGAACCCCTATGGCTACACCTTC. Translating gives CASSIERANPYGYTF.